Below, 20 T cell receptor beta chains from the same sample are listed, as sequenced in a study of blood T cell repertoires in COVID-19 (dated by TCRdb to the early 2020s). Receptors were amplified or captured by the immunoSEQ multiplex PCR assay. What TCRdb holds here is the immuneACCESS table cut down to in-frame rearrangements. Part of the clones is not present; checked against another copy, under half of the missing clones reflect an unresolved V gene, and the others are unexplained. This sample gives tens of thousands of clones in total; 60% to 80% of them show up just once. The ten largest account for 9.9% of the sample. The specimen was peripheral blood. The receptors originated from a human donor in a cohort sampled during active COVID-19.

The CDR3 loop is CASSFTGGEKLFF. The CDR3 DNA is TGTGCCAGCAGCTTTACAGGGGGTGAAAAACTGTTTTTT. V is TRBV7-9 and J is TRBJ1-4; 8 bases agree with TRBD1. Germline-derived CDR1 and CDR2 are SEHNR and FQNEAQ (reference sequence). The CDR3 length is 13 residues. With V trimmed by 3 bases and J by 7 bases, 1 base remained unmatched.

The V call is TRBV11-2, the J call TRBJ1-2; 8 nucleotides align to TRBD1. CDR1 is SGHAT and CDR2 is FQNNGV in the germline V gene. The CDR3 has 14 amino acids. V was pared by 1 base and J by 7 bases, with 5 bases of the junction left unmatched. CDR3 in amino acids: CASSLGGQGGGYTF. In DNA, the CDR3 is TGTGCCAGCAGCTTAGGTGGACAGGGTGGTGGCTACACCTTC.

J is TRBJ2-7 and V is TRBV7-6, with 8 bases fitting TRBD1. Germline CDR1 is SGHVS and CDR2 is FNYEAQ. This CDR3 has 15 residues. V lost 5 bases, J lost 7 bases, and 13 bases stayed unmatched. The CDR3 loop reads CASSPGLGQGREQYF. The CDR3 nucleotides read TGTGCCAGCAGCCCAGGTCTTGGACAGGGTAGAGAGCAGTACTTC.

This clone occurred once. The chain's CDR3 is CASSLAHGPYEQYF. The CDR3 DNA reads TGTGCCAGCAGCTTAGCCCACGGTCCCTACGAGCAGTACTTC. The chain has TRBV11-2 and TRBJ2-7; D is unresolved. This CDR3 is built from 14 residues. With 1 base removed from V and 2 bases from J, the gap between germline ends came to 9 bases. Germline V CDR1 and CDR2: SGHAT, FQNNGV.

The chain carries TRBV7-9 and TRBJ2-6; D may be TRBD1 (6 bases). Germline V gene data show CDR1 as SEHNR and CDR2 as FQNEAQ (reference sequence). V was cut by 1 base and J by 4 bases, with 14 bases left in between. The CDR3 totals 17 residues. DNA for the CDR3: TGTGCCAGCAGCTTAGGGCAGGGGCTCTCCGGGGCCAACGTCCTGACTTTC. Translated, it gives CASSLGQGLSGANVLTF.

J is TRBJ2-1 and V is TRBV11-3; TRBD2 matches 9 bases. This CDR3 region has 16 residues. The V and J ends lost 1 base and 8 bases, in that order; junction bases with no gene match: 9. Germline CDR1 is SGHNT and CDR2 is YENEEA. The CDR3 DNA follows: TGTGCCAGCAGCTTAGCTCCCGGGACTAGCTTCTATGAGCAGTTCTTC. Translation gives CASSLAPGTSFYEQFF. The full variable domain, completed using reference TRBV11-3 and TRBJ2-1, is EAGVVQSPRYKIIEKKQPVAFWCNPISGHNTLYWYLQNLGQGPELLIRYENEEAVDDSQLPKDRFSAERLKGVDSTLKIQPAELGDSAVYLCASSLAPGTSFYEQFFGPGTRLTVL.

Note on this clone: Relative to the germline gene, one junction end is altered; a read error may explain this. The gene calls are TRBV28 and TRBJ1-5; TRBD1 matches at 9 bases. The length of the CDR3 is 15 residues. Germline lookup yields CDR1 MDHEN and CDR2 SYDVKM. The CDR3 reads CASTLPGQGRQPQHF. The CDR3 bases are TGTGCCAGCACTTTACCGGGACAGGGACGGCAGCCCCAGCATTTT.

V gene TRBV18 combines with J gene TRBJ2-1; D might be TRBD2 (5 bases). In germline, CDR1 is KGHSH, CDR2 LQKENI. V lost 3 bases to trimming and J lost 5 bases, with 11 bases between them. The CDR3 covers 14 residues. CDR3 in DNA: TGTGCCAGCTCACCCCTAGGACTGGACAATGAGCAGTTCTTC. Translated: CASSPLGLDNEQFF. Together with reference TRBV18 and TRBJ2-1, the CDR3 gives the full variable domain: NAGVMQNPRHLVRRRGQEARLRCSPMKGHSHVYWYRQLPEEGLKFMVYLQKENIIDESGMPKERFSAEFPKEGPSILRIQQVVRGDSAAYFCASSPLGLDNEQFFGPGTRLTVL.

This chain links TRBV5-4 with TRBJ1-2, with a possible D match to TRBD1 (5 bases). This CDR3 comprises 16 residues. Trimming left V 2 bases short and J 2 bases short, with 16 bases between. Germline CDR1 SGHNT, CDR2 YYREEE (reference sequence). The CDR3 spells CASSFRREDRNYGYTF. For the CDR3, the DNA is TGTGCCAGCAGCTTTCGTAGAGAAGACAGAAACTATGGCTACACCTTC.

The chain is built from TRBV11-3 and TRBJ2-1; 8 positions agree with TRBD2. From germline, CDR1 is SGHNT and CDR2 YENEEA. Trimming cost V 1 base and J 3 bases; bases outside gene matches: 2. This CDR3 has 15 residues. The CDR3 loop is CASSLGRGDYNEQFF. The DNA of the CDR3 is TGTGCCAGCAGCTTAGGGCGGGGGGACTACAATGAGCAGTTCTTC.

The V call is TRBV5-1, the J call TRBJ1-1, with 8 positions matching TRBD1. Germline lookup yields CDR1 SGHRS and CDR2 YFSETQ. Losses at the gene ends were 0 bases for V and 4 bases for J; bases not matched to a gene: 5. The CDR3 is made up of 15 amino acids. CDR3 sequence reads: CASSLATGAGTEAFF. The CDR3 DNA is TGCGCCAGCAGCTTGGCGACAGGGGCCGGCACTGAAGCTTTCTTT.

This chain connects TRBV15 to TRBJ1-1, with no clear D. The CDR3 spans 13 residues. The ends were cut back, 0 bases at V and 11 bases at J, with 13 bases in the middle. CDR1 and CDR2 (germline): LNHNV, YYDKDF (reference sequence). The CDR3 DNA follows: TGTGCCACCAGCAGAGATAGAGGGAGCGTTGCTTTCTTT. Residues: CATSRDRGSVAFF.

The rearrangement links TRBV7-2 to TRBJ1-1; no definite D call. V was pared by 5 bases and J by 9 bases, with 13 bases between. Looked up from germline, CDR1 is SGHTA and CDR2 is FQGNSA. The CDR3 is 12 amino acids. CDR3 DNA sequence: TGTGCCAGCAGCGCTGGCCGCCCCCAAGCTTTCTTT. Encoded protein: CASSAGRPQAFF.

The V call is TRBV5-6, the J call TRBJ2-7, with no clear D. V was pared by 3 bases and J by 6 bases, with 16 bases between. CDR1 SGHDT and CDR2 YYEEEE come from the germline V gene. The CDR3 runs to 14 residues. The CDR3 DNA reads TGTGCCAGCAGCTCTTTAAAAACGAGTGGCGAGCAGTACTTC. It specifies CASSSLKTSGEQYF.

This chain connects TRBV6-1 to TRBJ1-6; 9 positions agree with TRBD1. V was pared by 6 bases and J by 6 bases, with 9 bases of the junction left unmatched. The germline CDR1 and CDR2 sequences are MNHNS and SASEGT. The CDR3 has 16 amino acids. CDR3: CASSEPGQGFNSPLHF. The CDR3 coding sequence is TGTGCCAGCAGCGAACCGGGACAGGGTTTTAATTCACCCCTCCACTTT.

The chain couples TRBV6-5 to TRBJ1-1; tentatively, D is TRBD1 (6 bases). The germline gives CDR1 MNHEY, CDR2 SVGAGI. The V and J ends lost 6 bases and 3 bases respectively, with 11 bases between them. The CDR3 totals 13 residues. The CDR3 protein is CASRYTGYTEAFF. The CDR3 region has the DNA TGTGCCAGCAGGTATACAGGGTACACTGAAGCTTTCTTT.

The J gene is TRBJ2-7, the V gene TRBV5-1, with D possibly being TRBD1 (6 bases). The CDR3 consists of 16 residues. The V end was cut by 1 base, the J end by 0 bases, with 14 bases between. CDR1 and CDR2 (germline): SGHRS, YFSETQ. The CDR3 reads CASSLFAGQSSYEQYF. CDR3 nucleotide sequence: TGCGCCAGCAGCTTGTTCGCAGGACAGAGCTCCTACGAGCAGTACTTC. The variable domain in full, with the rest retrieved from reference TRBV5-1 and TRBJ2-7, is KAGVTQTPRYLIKTRGQQVTLSCSPISGHRSVSWYQQTPGQGLQFLFEYFSETQRNKGNFPGRFSGRQFSNSRSEMNVSTLELGDSALYLCASSLFAGQSSYEQYFGPGTRLTVT.

The chain carries TRBV3-1 (or the pseudogene TRBV3-2) and TRBJ2-5, with 9 bases lining up with TRBD2. CDR3 size: 17 residues. From germline, CDR1 is LGHDT and CDR2 YNNKEL (reference sequence). J lost 6 bases, V lost 0 bases, and 11 bases had no gene match. The chain's CDR3 is CASSQEQRGDPSKTQYF. Written as DNA, the CDR3 is TGTGCCAGCAGCCAAGAACAGCGGGGGGACCCTTCGAAGACCCAGTACTTC.

The chain employs TRBV7-9 and TRBJ2-3; TRBD1 aligns across 9 bases. Trimming at V came to 4 bases and at J to 0 bases, leaving 2 bases not matched to a gene. The CDR3 runs to 15 residues. Germline V gene data show CDR1 as SEHNR and CDR2 as FQNEAQ (reference sequence). The CDR3 DNA reads as TGTGCCAGCAGCTCGGGACAGGGAAGCACAGATACGCAGTATTTT. This codes for CASSSGQGSTDTQYF.

The rearrangement links TRBV5-1 to TRBJ1-3, with D uncertain. Trimming removed 3 bases from V and 0 bases from J, with 10 bases in between. The CDR3 sequence is 15 residues long. Germline V gene lookup returns CDR1 SGHRS and CDR2 YFSETQ. CDR3 nucleotide sequence: TGCGCCAGCAGCTACGCAGAATTCTCTGGAAACACCATATATTTT. Encoded protein: CASSYAEFSGNTIYF.